This T cell receptor beta chain stems from a study of cytomegalovirus exposure and HLA in healthy donors. Study context: There were roughly 110 million unique TCR beta sequences, drawn from approximately 180 million T cells, in an earlier analysis.

Points from the study as a whole: In a later analysis, a genetic analysis reported fewer productive-TCR N-insertions in an Asian-associated ancestry cluster than the cohort average.

The V end was cut by 6 bases, the J end by 3 bases, with 7 bases between. CDR3 length: 11 residues. The germline V gene encodes CDR1 DFQATT and CDR2 SNEGSKA (reference sequence). This clone has only a few counts. Its antigen is unidentified. The PCR was carried out with 60 Vbeta primers and 13 Jbeta primers. Some clones are missing from TCRdb's copy, which holds only in-frame ones; the method was immunoSEQ multiplex PCR. This sample carries around 100,000 clones, around 57% of them seen once, and the ten largest clones take about 4.9%. This sequence joins TRBV20-1 and TRBJ2-3; no reliable D call. Sequencing input: PBMCs. This TCR derives from a human donor in good health. The CDR3 region has the DNA TGCAGTGCCGCCAGGACAGATACGCAGTATTTT. Translation gives CSAARTDTQYF.